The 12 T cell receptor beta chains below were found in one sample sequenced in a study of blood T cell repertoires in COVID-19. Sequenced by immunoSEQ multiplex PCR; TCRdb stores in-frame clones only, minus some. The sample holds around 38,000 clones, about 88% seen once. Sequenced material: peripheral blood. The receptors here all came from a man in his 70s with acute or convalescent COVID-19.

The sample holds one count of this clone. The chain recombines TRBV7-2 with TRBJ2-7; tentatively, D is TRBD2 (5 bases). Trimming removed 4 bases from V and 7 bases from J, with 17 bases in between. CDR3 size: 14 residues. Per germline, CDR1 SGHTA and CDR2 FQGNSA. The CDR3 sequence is CASSSGDPVREQYF. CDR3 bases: TGTGCCAGCAGCTCCGGGGATCCCGTAAGAGAGCAGTACTTC.

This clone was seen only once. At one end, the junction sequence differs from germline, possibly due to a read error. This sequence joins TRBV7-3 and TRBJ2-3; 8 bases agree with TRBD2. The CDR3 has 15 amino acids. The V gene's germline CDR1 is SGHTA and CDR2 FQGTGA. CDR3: CASCLGVAGPDTQYF. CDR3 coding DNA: TGTGCCAGCTGCTTGGGAGTAGCGGGGCCAGATACGCAGTATTTT.

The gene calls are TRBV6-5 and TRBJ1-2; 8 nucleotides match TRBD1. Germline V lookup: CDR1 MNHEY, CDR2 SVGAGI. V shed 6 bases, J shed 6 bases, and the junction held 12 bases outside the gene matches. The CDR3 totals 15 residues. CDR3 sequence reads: CASSQTPGQGNGYTF. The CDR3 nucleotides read TGTGCCAGCAGCCAAACCCCAGGACAGGGTAATGGCTACACCTTC.

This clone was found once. CDR3 nucleotide sequence: TGTGCCAGTAGTATCTTAGCGGGACCGAGCTCCTACGAGCAGTACTTC. Translating gives CASSILAGPSSYEQYF. This chain links TRBV19 with TRBJ2-7; 8 nucleotides match TRBD2. Germline V CDR1 and CDR2: LNHDA, SQIVND (reference sequence). There are 16 residues in the CDR3. With 3 bases clipped from V and 0 bases from J, the junction kept 7 bases outside the gene matches.

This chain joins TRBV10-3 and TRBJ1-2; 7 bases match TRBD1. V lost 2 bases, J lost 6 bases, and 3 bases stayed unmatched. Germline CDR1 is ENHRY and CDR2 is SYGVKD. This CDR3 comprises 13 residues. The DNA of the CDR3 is TGTGCCATCAGTGAGGAGGGGGCCGATGGCTACACCTTC. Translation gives CAISEEGADGYTF.

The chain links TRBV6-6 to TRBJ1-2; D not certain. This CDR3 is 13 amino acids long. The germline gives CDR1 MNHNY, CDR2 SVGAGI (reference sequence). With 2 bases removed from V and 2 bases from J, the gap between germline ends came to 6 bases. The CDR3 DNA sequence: TGTGCCAGCAGTTACCAGTCGAACTATGGCTACACCTTC. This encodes CASSYQSNYGYTF.

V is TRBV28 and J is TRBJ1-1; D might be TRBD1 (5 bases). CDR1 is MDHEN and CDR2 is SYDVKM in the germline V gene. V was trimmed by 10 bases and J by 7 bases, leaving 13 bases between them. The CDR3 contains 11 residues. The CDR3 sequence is CATRTPGEAFF. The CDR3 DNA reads TGTGCCACCCGGACACCCGGTGAAGCTTTCTTT.

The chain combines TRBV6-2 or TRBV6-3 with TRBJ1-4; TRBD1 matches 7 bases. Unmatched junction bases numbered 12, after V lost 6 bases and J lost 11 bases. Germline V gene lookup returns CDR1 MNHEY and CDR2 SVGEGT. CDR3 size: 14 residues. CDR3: CASSPQRGRVKLFF. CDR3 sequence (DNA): TGTGCCAGCAGCCCCCAAAGGGGGCGCGTGAAACTGTTTTTT.

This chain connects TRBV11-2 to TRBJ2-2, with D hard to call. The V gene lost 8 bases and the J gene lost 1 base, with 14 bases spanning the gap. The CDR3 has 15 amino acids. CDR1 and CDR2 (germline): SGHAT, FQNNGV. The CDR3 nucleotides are TGTGCCAGCGGTCCTGGAGCAGTGAACACCGGGGAGCTGTTTTTT. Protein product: CASGPGAVNTGELFF.

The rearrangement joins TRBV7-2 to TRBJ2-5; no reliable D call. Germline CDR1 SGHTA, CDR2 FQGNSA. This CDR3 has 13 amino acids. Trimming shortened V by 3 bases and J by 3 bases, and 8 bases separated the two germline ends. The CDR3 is CASSFGPEETQYF. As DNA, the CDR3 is TGTGCCAGCAGCTTTGGGCCAGAAGAGACCCAGTACTTC.

CDR3 nucleotides: TGTGCCAGCTCACCAGACAGGGGAGATGGCTACACCTTC. Its translation: CASSPDRGDGYTF. This chain uses TRBV18 with TRBJ1-2; 8 nucleotides match TRBD1. V gave up 2 bases and J gave up 6 bases; unmatched junction bases: 2. Germline V CDR1 and CDR2: KGHSH, LQKENI. The CDR3 spans 13 residues.

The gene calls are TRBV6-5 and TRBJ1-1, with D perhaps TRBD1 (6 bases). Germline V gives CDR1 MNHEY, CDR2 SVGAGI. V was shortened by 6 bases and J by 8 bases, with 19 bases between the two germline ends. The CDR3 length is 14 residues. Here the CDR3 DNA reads TGTGCCAGCAGGAGGTACAGGGCCTCCTCGGAAGCTTTCTTT. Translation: CASRRYRASSEAFF.